Sequencing of this T cell receptor beta chain was carried out in a study of T cell responses to AZD1222 COVID-19 vaccine. Study-level findings and limits: The study found Spike-specific TCR breadth and depth rose after two AZD1222 doses. Epitopes outside B.1.351 and B.1.1.7 mutated regions reportedly drew nearly half of spike TCRs. Of the AZD1222 recipients, only 5 to 7 were seropositive at baseline. Mostly white British, mostly female donors; authors suggested clonal diversity may be underestimated.

Generated by immunoSEQ multiplex PCR, the TCRdb table keeps only in-frame clones and is missing some. This sample has over 95,000 clones, with more than 85% found just once. With V trimmed by 3 bases and J by 4 bases, 8 bases remained unmatched. CDR1 and CDR2 from the germline V gene are GTSNPN and SVGIG (reference sequence). The CDR3 runs to 14 residues. On this clone itself: What it binds is not known.

The source of this sequence is an adult in good health. The input for sequencing was peripheral blood, taken on day 0 of AZD1222 vaccination. V is TRBV30 and J is TRBJ1-2, with 7 positions matching TRBD1. CDR3 sequence (DNA): TGTGCCTGGAGCCCACAGGGGCCCTCCTATGGCTACACCTTC. Residues: CAWSPQGPSYGYTF.